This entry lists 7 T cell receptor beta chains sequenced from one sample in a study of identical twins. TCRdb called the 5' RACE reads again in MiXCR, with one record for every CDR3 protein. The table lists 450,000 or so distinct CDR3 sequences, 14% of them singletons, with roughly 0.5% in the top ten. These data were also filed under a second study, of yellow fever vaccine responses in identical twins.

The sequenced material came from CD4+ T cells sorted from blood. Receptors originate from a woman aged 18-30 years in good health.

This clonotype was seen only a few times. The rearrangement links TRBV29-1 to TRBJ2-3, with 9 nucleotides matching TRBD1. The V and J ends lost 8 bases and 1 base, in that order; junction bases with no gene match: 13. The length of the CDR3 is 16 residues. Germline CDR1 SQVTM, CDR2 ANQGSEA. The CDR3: CSMIGQQGARTDTQYF. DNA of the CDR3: TGCAGCATGATCGGTCAACAGGGGGCGCGCACAGATACGCAGTATTTT.

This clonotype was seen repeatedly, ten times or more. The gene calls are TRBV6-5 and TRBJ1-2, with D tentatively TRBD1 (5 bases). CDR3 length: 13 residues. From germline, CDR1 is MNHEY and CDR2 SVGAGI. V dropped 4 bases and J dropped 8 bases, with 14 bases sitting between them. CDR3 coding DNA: TGTGCCAGCAGTTCCGGGGCCCGTCGGGGCTACACCTTC. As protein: CASSSGARRGYTF.

The CDR3 DNA is TGCGCCAGCAGCTTGGATCCAGCAGCAACTAATGAAAAACTGTTTTTT. It specifies CASSLDPAATNEKLFF. This chain connects TRBV5-1 to TRBJ1-4, with D uncertain. The V gene lost 0 bases and the J gene lost 0 bases, with 9 bases spanning the gap. From germline, CDR1 is SGHRS and CDR2 YFSETQ. This CDR3 is 16 amino acids long.

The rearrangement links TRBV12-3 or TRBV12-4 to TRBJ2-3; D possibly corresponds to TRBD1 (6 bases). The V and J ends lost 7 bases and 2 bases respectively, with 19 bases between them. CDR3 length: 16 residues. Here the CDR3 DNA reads TGTGCCAGCAACACCGGACAGAAATCGGTCACAGATACGCAGTATTTT. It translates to CASNTGQKSVTDTQYF.

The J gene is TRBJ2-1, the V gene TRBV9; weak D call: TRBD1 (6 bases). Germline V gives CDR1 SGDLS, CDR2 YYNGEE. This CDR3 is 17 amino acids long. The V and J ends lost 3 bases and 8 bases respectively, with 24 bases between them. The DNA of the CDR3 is TGTGCCAGCAGCGGACGGGACACCAACCCTCCTGTAGATGAGCAGTTCTTC. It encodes CASSGRDTNPPVDEQFF.

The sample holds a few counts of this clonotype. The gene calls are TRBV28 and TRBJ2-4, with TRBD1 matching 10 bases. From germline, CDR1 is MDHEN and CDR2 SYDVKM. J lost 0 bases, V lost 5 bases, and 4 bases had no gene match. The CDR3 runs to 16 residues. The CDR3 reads CASSPGQGLAKNIQYF. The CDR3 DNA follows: TGTGCCAGCAGTCCGGGACAGGGGTTAGCCAAAAACATTCAGTACTTC.

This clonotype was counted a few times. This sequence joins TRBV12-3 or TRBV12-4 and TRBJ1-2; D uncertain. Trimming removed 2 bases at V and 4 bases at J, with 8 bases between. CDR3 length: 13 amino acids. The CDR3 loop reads CASSLLGFYGYTF. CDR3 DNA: TGTGCCAGCAGTTTACTGGGTTTCTATGGCTACACCTTC.